Presented here are 9 T cell receptor beta chains from one specimen sequenced in a study of CD8 T cells in Susac syndrome. An amount of RNA that ranged from roughly 0.5 to 1 ug was reverse transcribed with random hexamers. Using its own MiXCR run on the immunoSEQ multiplex PCR reads, TCRdb lists one record per CDR3 protein. The repertoire holds some 150,000 distinct CDR3 sequences, roughly 95% seen once, with about 0.16% in the top ten. Sequencing was carried out using CD4+ T cells from PBMCs. All receptors derive from a human donor with Susac syndrome.

J is TRBJ2-3 and V is TRBV29-1; D not resolved. V lost 3 bases and J 2 bases, leaving 6 bases between the germline ends. CDR1 is SQVTM, CDR2 ANQGSEA, per germline. The CDR3 length is 12 residues. This CDR3 reads CSVESFTDTQYF. The CDR3 DNA reads as TGCAGCGTTGAGTCTTTCACAGATACGCAGTATTTT.

The rearrangement links TRBV11-2 to TRBJ2-7; tentatively, D is TRBD2 (6 bases). V shed 7 bases and J shed 2 bases, with 15 bases lying between them. Germline CDR1 is SGHAT and CDR2 is FQNNGV. CDR3 size: 14 residues. CDR3 in DNA: TGTGCCAGCAACAAGGCGGGACCTCCCTACGAGCAGTACTTC. Protein product: CASNKAGPPYEQYF.

The chain couples TRBV12-3 or TRBV12-4 to TRBJ2-7; 7 bases agree with TRBD2. The V segment lost 6 bases and the J segment 12 bases; nucleotides outside the gene matches: 17. The CDR3 consists of 14 residues. The CDR3 coding sequence is TGTGCCAGCAGCTTGGCTAGCGGCGGCCCCGGTCGGTACTTC. This encodes CASSLASGGPGRYF.

The V call is TRBV9, the J call TRBJ1-2, with D uncertain. This CDR3 has 15 amino acids. Germline V gene data show CDR1 as SGDLS and CDR2 as YYNGEE. V lost 0 bases to trimming and J lost 5 bases, with 14 bases between them. In nucleotides, the CDR3 is TGTGCCAGCAGCGTAGGTCGAGGCCTTGGGTATGGCTACACCTTC. Amino acids: CASSVGRGLGYGYTF.

The J gene is TRBJ1-4, the V gene TRBV11-1; D is uncertain. The V end lost 5 bases, the J end lost 5 bases, and 9 bases lay between the germline ends. The germline gives CDR1 SGHAT, CDR2 FQDESV (reference sequence). CDR3 length equals 13 residues. CDR3 coding DNA: TGTGCCAGCAGCCCTGGGCCAAATGAAAAACTGTTTTTT. Translating gives CASSPGPNEKLFF.

The chain combines TRBV7-9 with TRBJ1-1, with 7 nucleotides matching TRBD1. CDR3 length equals 13 residues. The germline CDR1 and CDR2 sequences are SEHNR and FQNEAQ (reference sequence). J lost 7 bases, V lost 5 bases, and 7 bases had no gene match. The CDR3 loop is CASSLLDRVEAFF. The CDR3 DNA is TGTGCCAGCAGCCTCCTTGACAGGGTTGAAGCTTTCTTT.

The chain has TRBV7-9 and TRBJ2-2, with D possibly matching TRBD2 (5 bases). The CDR3 extends over 14 amino acids. The germline V gene has CDR1 SEHNR and CDR2 FQNEAQ (reference sequence). Trimming left V 3 bases short and J 7 bases short, with 12 bases between. Written as DNA, the CDR3 is TGTGCCAGCAGCTTGGTCGGACTTGGCGGGGAGCTGTTTTTT. Amino acids: CASSLVGLGGELFF.

This clonotype appeared a single time. The chain is built from TRBV20-1 and TRBJ1-5, with D tentatively TRBD1 (5 bases). From germline, CDR1 is DFQATT and CDR2 SNEGSKA (reference sequence). The CDR3 is made up of 13 amino acids. Trimming pared 6 bases from V and 0 bases from J, leaving 9 bases between. CDR3 nucleotides: TGCAGTGCGGGGGGGAATAGCAATCAGCCCCAGCATTTT. It yields the protein CSAGGNSNQPQHF.

The V gene is TRBV27, the J gene TRBJ1-1, with 7 bases lining up with TRBD1. The germline gives CDR1 MNHEY, CDR2 SMNVEV (reference sequence). Germline trimming cut 10 bases from V and 8 bases from J; bases unmatched to any gene: 7. The CDR3 runs to 11 residues. In nucleotides, the CDR3 is TGTGCCACAAACAGGGGATTAGAAGCTTTCTTT. Translated, it gives CATNRGLEAFF.